The rows below give T cell receptor beta chains drawn from one sample of a study of T cell therapy after organ transplantation. TCRdb keeps only in-frame clones here, not all; method: immunoSEQ multiplex PCR. The sample carries 15,000 to 20,000 clones, 85% recorded once. Their antigen targets remain unknown. The sequencing here drew on CD8+ T cells from blood, taken after autologous CMV-specific T cell therapy. Receptors originate from a human patient who had received a solid organ transplant and had CMV disease. Some T cells may be supplied by the graft donor. Both conserved end residues are part of each CDR3. Each record gives: CDR3 length, J gene, clone size, D gene, V gene, CDR3 protein, CDR3 DNA. D genes are given only for firm matches. Clone size, where shown, is once, few, many, or a class for clones that have expanded.

len: 14
j_gene: TRBJ1-1
abundance: NA
d_gene: NA
v_gene: TRBV7-9
CDR3aa: CASTPRGTNTEAFF
CDR3nt: TGTGCCAGCACCCCCCGGGGTACCAACACTGAAGCTTTCTTT

len: 12
j_gene: TRBJ1-1
abundance: NA
d_gene: NA
v_gene: TRBV6-5
CDR3aa: CASSLSGVEAFF
CDR3nt: TGTGCCAGCAGTCTGTCAGGGGTCGAAGCTTTCTTT

len: 14
j_gene: TRBJ2-3
abundance: NA
d_gene: TRBD2
v_gene: TRBV6-4
CDR3aa: CASSERGATDTQYF
CDR3nt: TGTGCCAGCAGTGAGCGGGGGGCCACAGATACGCAGTATTTT

len: 13
j_gene: TRBJ2-7
abundance: NA
d_gene: NA
v_gene: TRBV27
CDR3aa: CASSIRAPYEQYF
CDR3nt: TGTGCCAGCAGTATACGGGCGCCCTACGAGCAGTACTTC

len: 12
j_gene: TRBJ2-5
abundance: NA
d_gene: NA
v_gene: TRBV11-2
CDR3aa: CASSLMEETQYF
CDR3nt: TGTGCCAGCAGCTTAATGGAAGAGACCCAGTACTTC

len: 13
j_gene: TRBJ2-3
abundance: NA
d_gene: NA
v_gene: TRBV7-6
CDR3aa: CASSLYEPDTQYF
CDR3nt: TGTGCCAGCAGCCTCTATGAGCCAGATACGCAGTATTTT

len: 11
j_gene: TRBJ1-2
abundance: NA
d_gene: NA
v_gene: TRBV20-1
CDR3aa: CSARGLYGYTF
CDR3nt: TGCAGTGCTAGGGGACTATATGGCTACACCTTC

len: 14
j_gene: TRBJ1-2
abundance: NA
d_gene: NA
v_gene: TRBV5-4
CDR3aa: CASSLQGGQRGYTF
CDR3nt: TGTGCCAGCAGCTTACAGGGCGGACAACGTGGCTACACCTTC

len: 15
j_gene: TRBJ1-5
abundance: few
d_gene: TRBD1
v_gene: TRBV7-6
CDR3aa: CASSWGQRRNQPQHF
CDR3nt: TGTGCCAGCAGCTGGGGACAGCGACGCAATCAGCCCCAGCATTTT

len: 17
j_gene: TRBJ2-7
abundance: NA
d_gene: NA
v_gene: TRBV23-1
CDR3aa: CASSPGGERAPSYEQYF
CDR3nt: TGCGCCAGCAGCCCGGGTGGGGAGCGGGCCCCCTCCTACGAGCAGTACTTC

len: 17
j_gene: TRBJ1-2
abundance: NA
d_gene: NA
v_gene: TRBV15
CDR3aa: CATSTEGTEANNYGYTF
CDR3nt: TGTGCCACCAGCACCGAAGGTACTGAGGCCAATAACTATGGCTACACCTTC

len: 11
j_gene: TRBJ2-4
abundance: NA
d_gene: NA
v_gene: TRBV6-6
CDR3aa: CASGSVNIQYF
CDR3nt: TGTGCCAGTGGGTCCGTAAACATTCAGTACTTC

len: 15
j_gene: TRBJ2-2
abundance: NA
d_gene: TRBD1
v_gene: TRBV27
CDR3aa: CASTYGQGATGELFF
CDR3nt: TGTGCCAGCACCTACGGACAGGGGGCAACCGGGGAGCTGTTTTTT

len: 14
j_gene: TRBJ2-7
abundance: NA
d_gene: TRBD2
v_gene: TRBV4-1
CDR3aa: CASSQTSGSYEQYF
CDR3nt: TGCGCCAGCAGCCAGACTAGCGGGAGCTACGAGCAGTACTTC

len: 15
j_gene: TRBJ2-1
abundance: NA
d_gene: NA
v_gene: TRBV7-9
CDR3aa: CASSPPQGPYNEQFF
CDR3nt: TGTGCCAGCAGCCCACCGCAGGGACCCTACAATGAGCAGTTCTTC

len: 15
j_gene: TRBJ2-1
abundance: NA
d_gene: TRBD2
v_gene: TRBV18
CDR3aa: CASSPPTSGGNEQFF
CDR3nt: TGTGCCAGCTCACCACCGACTAGCGGGGGGAATGAGCAGTTCTTC

len: 16
j_gene: TRBJ1-2
abundance: NA
d_gene: NA
v_gene: TRBV5-6
CDR3aa: CASSLGRGEAFYGYTF
CDR3nt: TGTGCCAGCAGCTTGGGACGAGGGGAGGCCTTCTATGGCTACACCTTC

len: 15
j_gene: TRBJ2-3
abundance: NA
d_gene: TRBD2
v_gene: TRBV11-2
CDR3aa: CASSFVRGSTDTQYF
CDR3nt: TGTGCCAGCAGCTTTGTGCGGGGGAGCACAGATACGCAGTATTTT

len: 15
j_gene: TRBJ2-1
abundance: NA
d_gene: NA
v_gene: TRBV4-2
CDR3aa: CASSQSGNPYNEQFF
CDR3nt: TGTGCCAGCAGCCAATCAGGGAACCCTTACAATGAGCAGTTCTTC

len: 18
j_gene: TRBJ2-3
abundance: NA
d_gene: TRBD2
v_gene: TRBV15
CDR3aa: CATSRAGDSGTNTDTQYF
CDR3nt: TGTGCCACCAGCAGAGCAGGCGATAGCGGGACTAACACAGATACGCAGTATTTT

len: 14
j_gene: TRBJ2-7
abundance: NA
d_gene: NA
v_gene: TRBV6-5
CDR3aa: CASSYSYGSYEQYF
CDR3nt: TGTGCCAGCAGTTACTCGTACGGTTCTTACGAGCAGTACTTC

len: 15
j_gene: TRBJ2-1
abundance: NA
d_gene: TRBD2
v_gene: TRBV6-1
CDR3aa: CASSGSLAGLYEQFF
CDR3nt: TGTGCCAGCAGTGGGTCCCTAGCGGGACTCTATGAGCAGTTCTTC

len: 15
j_gene: TRBJ2-2
abundance: NA
d_gene: TRBD2
v_gene: TRBV6-4
CDR3aa: CASSSGRTNTGELFF
CDR3nt: TGTGCCAGCAGTAGCGGGAGGACGAACACCGGGGAGCTGTTTTTT

len: 14
j_gene: TRBJ2-2
abundance: NA
d_gene: NA
v_gene: TRBV19
CDR3aa: CASSFSYSTGELFF
CDR3nt: TGTGCCAGTAGTTTCAGTTATTCAACCGGGGAGCTGTTTTTT

len: 15
j_gene: TRBJ2-6
abundance: NA
d_gene: NA
v_gene: TRBV6-6
CDR3aa: CATNRDGNGANVLTF
CDR3nt: TGTGCCACAAACCGGGACGGAAATGGGGCCAACGTCCTGACTTTC

len: 17
j_gene: TRBJ1-2
abundance: NA
d_gene: TRBD1
v_gene: TRBV11-2
CDR3aa: CASSLGPGTGGSGGYTF
CDR3nt: TGTGCCAGCAGCTTAGGTCCGGGGACAGGGGGCTCGGGTGGCTACACCTTC

len: 11
j_gene: TRBJ2-7
abundance: NA
d_gene: NA
v_gene: TRBV20-1
CDR3aa: CSASPGHEQYF
CDR3nt: TGCAGTGCTAGTCCGGGGCACGAGCAGTACTTC

len: 11
j_gene: TRBJ1-2
abundance: NA
d_gene: NA
v_gene: TRBV27
CDR3aa: CASSAGQSYTF
CDR3nt: TGTGCCAGCAGTGCAGGACAGAGCTACACCTTC

len: 18
j_gene: TRBJ2-1
abundance: NA
d_gene: TRBD2
v_gene: TRBV13
CDR3aa: CASSPNRLAVQENAEQFF
CDR3nt: TGTGCCAGCAGCCCGAATAGACTAGCGGTTCAAGAAAACGCAGAGCAGTTCTTC

len: 13
j_gene: TRBJ1-2
abundance: NA
d_gene: NA
v_gene: TRBV4-3
CDR3aa: CASSPVTGYGYTF
CDR3nt: TGCGCCAGCAGCCCAGTGACAGGTTATGGCTACACCTTC

len: 12
j_gene: TRBJ2-7
abundance: NA
d_gene: NA
v_gene: TRBV6-6
CDR3aa: CASTQGWYEQYF
CDR3nt: TGTGCCAGCACCCAAGGGTGGTACGAGCAGTACTTC

len: 10
j_gene: TRBJ1-2
abundance: NA
d_gene: NA
v_gene: TRBV5-8
CDR3aa: CASSYYGYTF
CDR3nt: TGTGCCAGCAGTTATTATGGCTACACCTTC

len: 15
j_gene: TRBJ2-7
abundance: NA
d_gene: NA
v_gene: TRBV5-4
CDR3aa: CASSLADFVAYEQYF
CDR3nt: TGTGCCAGCAGCTTGGCCGATTTCGTAGCCTACGAGCAGTACTTC

len: 15
j_gene: TRBJ1-5
abundance: NA
d_gene: NA
v_gene: TRBV5-8
CDR3aa: CASSLDGTSNQPQHF
CDR3nt: TGTGCCAGCAGCTTGGACGGAACTAGCAATCAGCCCCAGCATTTT

len: 15
j_gene: TRBJ2-1
abundance: NA
d_gene: TRBD2
v_gene: TRBV7-9
CDR3aa: CASSASGSSYNEQFF
CDR3nt: TGTGCCAGCAGCGCGAGCGGGAGCTCCTACAATGAGCAGTTCTTC

len: 19
j_gene: TRBJ1-2
abundance: NA
d_gene: NA
v_gene: TRBV9
CDR3aa: CASSAPTAFPNSANYGYTF
CDR3nt: TGTGCCAGCAGCGCCCCCACAGCTTTCCCGAACTCAGCTAACTATGGCTACACCTTC

len: 15
j_gene: TRBJ2-1
abundance: NA
d_gene: TRBD2
v_gene: TRBV6-1
CDR3aa: CASSDGGGGYNEQFF
CDR3nt: TGTGCCAGCAGTGACGGCGGGGGGGGATACAATGAGCAGTTCTTC

len: 15
j_gene: TRBJ2-2
abundance: NA
d_gene: NA
v_gene: TRBV6-4
CDR3aa: CASSDSNGATGELFF
CDR3nt: TGTGCCAGCAGTGACTCGAACGGGGCCACCGGGGAGCTGTTTTTT

len: 16
j_gene: TRBJ1-1
abundance: NA
d_gene: NA
v_gene: TRBV27
CDR3aa: CASSPSMGDGNTEAFF
CDR3nt: TGTGCCAGCAGTCCATCGATGGGGGACGGGAACACTGAAGCTTTCTTT

len: 15
j_gene: TRBJ2-7
abundance: NA
d_gene: TRBD1
v_gene: TRBV4-2
CDR3aa: CASSQDRGRGREQYF
CDR3nt: TGTGCCAGCAGCCAAGATCGCGGCAGGGGGCGTGAGCAGTACTTC

len: 15
j_gene: TRBJ2-1
abundance: NA
d_gene: NA
v_gene: TRBV4-2
CDR3aa: CASSQVSLTYNEQFF
CDR3nt: TGTGCCAGCAGCCAAGTTAGTCTGACCTACAATGAGCAGTTCTTC

len: 15
j_gene: TRBJ1-5
abundance: few
d_gene: TRBD1
v_gene: TRBV30
CDR3aa: CAWSEGQGWYQPQHF
CDR3nt: TGTGCCTGGAGTGAGGGACAGGGCTGGTATCAGCCCCAGCATTTT

len: 15
j_gene: TRBJ1-1
abundance: NA
d_gene: NA
v_gene: TRBV4-2
CDR3aa: CASSHHERTDTEAFF
CDR3nt: TGTGCCAGCAGCCACCACGAACGGACAGACACTGAAGCTTTCTTT

len: 15
j_gene: TRBJ1-2
abundance: few
d_gene: TRBD1
v_gene: TRBV5-6
CDR3aa: CASSGSGTGAYGYTF
CDR3nt: TGTGCCAGCAGCGGATCCGGGACAGGAGCCTATGGCTACACCTTC

len: 13
j_gene: TRBJ1-1
abundance: NA
d_gene: TRBD1
v_gene: TRBV15
CDR3aa: CATQTGGRTEAFF
CDR3nt: TGTGCCACCCAAACAGGGGGCAGGACTGAAGCTTTCTTT

len: 13
j_gene: TRBJ1-3
abundance: NA
d_gene: NA
v_gene: TRBV9
CDR3aa: CASSVDQGNTIYF
CDR3nt: TGTGCCAGCAGCGTAGATCAGGGAAACACCATATATTTT

len: 15
j_gene: TRBJ2-7
abundance: NA
d_gene: TRBD1
v_gene: TRBV9
CDR3aa: CASSVEGQGSHEQYF
CDR3nt: TGTGCCAGCAGCGTAGAGGGACAGGGTTCCCACGAGCAGTACTTC

len: 13
j_gene: TRBJ2-7
abundance: NA
d_gene: TRBD1
v_gene: TRBV13
CDR3aa: CASSLDRDYEQYF
CDR3nt: TGTGCCAGCAGCTTGGACAGGGACTACGAGCAGTACTTC

len: 15
j_gene: TRBJ2-2
abundance: NA
d_gene: NA
v_gene: TRBV9
CDR3aa: CASSVGARGTGELFF
CDR3nt: TGTGCCAGCAGCGTAGGTGCTAGGGGTACCGGGGAGCTGTTTTTT

len: 19
j_gene: TRBJ2-3
abundance: NA
d_gene: TRBD1
v_gene: TRBV7-3
CDR3aa: CASSLKEFAPTGGTDTQYF
CDR3nt: TGTGCCAGCAGCTTAAAGGAATTTGCCCCGACAGGGGGTACAGATACGCAGTATTTT

len: 15
j_gene: TRBJ1-5
abundance: few
d_gene: NA
v_gene: TRBV2
CDR3aa: CASSEARGGWQPQHF
CDR3nt: TGTGCCAGCAGTGAAGCGCGGGGGGGGTGGCAGCCCCAGCATTTT

len: 13
j_gene: TRBJ1-1
abundance: NA
d_gene: TRBD1
v_gene: TRBV27
CDR3aa: CASSSSGGVKAFF
CDR3nt: TGTGCCAGCAGTTCGTCAGGGGGCGTAAAGGCTTTCTTT

len: 13
j_gene: TRBJ2-7
abundance: NA
d_gene: NA
v_gene: TRBV5-1
CDR3aa: CASSGGSGDEQYF
CDR3nt: TGCGCCAGTAGCGGTGGGAGCGGAGACGAGCAGTACTTC